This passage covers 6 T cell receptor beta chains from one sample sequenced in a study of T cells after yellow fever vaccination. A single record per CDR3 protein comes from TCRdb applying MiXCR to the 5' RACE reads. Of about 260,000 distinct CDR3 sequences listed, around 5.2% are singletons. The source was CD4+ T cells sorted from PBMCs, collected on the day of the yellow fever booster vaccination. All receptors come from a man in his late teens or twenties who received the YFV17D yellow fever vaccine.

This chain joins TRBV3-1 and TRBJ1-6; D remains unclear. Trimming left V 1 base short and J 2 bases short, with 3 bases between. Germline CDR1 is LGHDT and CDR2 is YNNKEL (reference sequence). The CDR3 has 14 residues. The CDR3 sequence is CASSQVPYNSPLHF. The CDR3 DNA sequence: TGTGCCAGCAGCCAAGTCCCCTATAATTCACCCCTCCACTTT.

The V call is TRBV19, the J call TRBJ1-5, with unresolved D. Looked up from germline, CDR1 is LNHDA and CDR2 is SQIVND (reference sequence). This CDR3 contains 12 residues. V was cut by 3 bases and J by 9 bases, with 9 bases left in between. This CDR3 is CASSMGTRPQHF. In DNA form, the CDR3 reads TGTGCCAGTAGTATGGGCACCCGGCCCCAGCATTTT.

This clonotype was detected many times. The CDR3 is CASSPHRDTTTGELFF. CDR3 nucleotides: TGCGCCAGCAGCCCCCACCGGGACACCACGACCGGGGAGCTGTTTTTT. The genes are TRBV5-1 and TRBJ2-2, with D perhaps matching TRBD1 (6 bases). Germline CDR1 reads SGHRS; CDR2 reads YFSETQ. Trimming took off 4 bases at V and 5 bases at J, with 18 bases between the two ends. CDR3 length: 16 residues. The whole variable domain, remainder taken from reference TRBV5-1 and TRBJ2-2, is KAGVTQTPRYLIKTRGQQVTLSCSPISGHRSVSWYQQTPGQGLQFLFEYFSETQRNKGNFPGRFSGRQFSNSRSEMNVSTLELGDSALYLCASSPHRDTTTGELFFGEGSRLTVL.

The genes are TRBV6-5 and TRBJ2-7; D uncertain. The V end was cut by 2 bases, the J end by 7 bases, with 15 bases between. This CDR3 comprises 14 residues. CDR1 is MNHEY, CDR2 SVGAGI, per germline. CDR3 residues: CASSYDQNHREQYV. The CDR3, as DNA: TGTGCCAGCAGTTACGATCAGAACCACCGGGAGCAGTACGTC.

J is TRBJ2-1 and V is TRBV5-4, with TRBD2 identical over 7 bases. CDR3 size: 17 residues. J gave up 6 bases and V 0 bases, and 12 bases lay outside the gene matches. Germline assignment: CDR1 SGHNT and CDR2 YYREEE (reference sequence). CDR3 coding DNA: TGTGCCAGCAGCTTGGAGGGCTGGACTTCGGGGGGCAATGAGCAGTTCTTC. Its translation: CASSLEGWTSGGNEQFF.

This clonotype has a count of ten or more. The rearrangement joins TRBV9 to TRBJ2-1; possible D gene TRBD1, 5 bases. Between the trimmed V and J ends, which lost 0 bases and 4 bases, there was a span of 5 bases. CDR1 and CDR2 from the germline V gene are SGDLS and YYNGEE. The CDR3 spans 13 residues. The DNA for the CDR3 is TGTGCCAGCAGCGTAGGACAGTACAATGAGCAGTTCTTC. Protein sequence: CASSVGQYNEQFF.